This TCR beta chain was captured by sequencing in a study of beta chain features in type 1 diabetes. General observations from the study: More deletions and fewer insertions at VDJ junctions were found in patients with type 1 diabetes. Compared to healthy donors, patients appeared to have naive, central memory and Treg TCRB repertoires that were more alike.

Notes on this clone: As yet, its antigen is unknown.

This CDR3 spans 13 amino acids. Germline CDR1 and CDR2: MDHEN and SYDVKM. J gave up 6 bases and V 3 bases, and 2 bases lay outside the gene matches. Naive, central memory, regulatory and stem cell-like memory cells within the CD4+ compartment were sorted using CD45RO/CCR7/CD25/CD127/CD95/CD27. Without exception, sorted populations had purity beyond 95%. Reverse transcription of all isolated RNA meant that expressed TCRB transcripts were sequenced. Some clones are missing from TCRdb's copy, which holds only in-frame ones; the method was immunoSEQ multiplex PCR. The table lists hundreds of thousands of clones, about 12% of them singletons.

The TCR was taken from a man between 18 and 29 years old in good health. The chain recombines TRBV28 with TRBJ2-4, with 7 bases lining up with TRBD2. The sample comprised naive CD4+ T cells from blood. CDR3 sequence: CASSLPGGNIQYF. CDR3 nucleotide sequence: TGTGCCAGCAGTTTGCCGGGGGGAAACATTCAGTACTTC.